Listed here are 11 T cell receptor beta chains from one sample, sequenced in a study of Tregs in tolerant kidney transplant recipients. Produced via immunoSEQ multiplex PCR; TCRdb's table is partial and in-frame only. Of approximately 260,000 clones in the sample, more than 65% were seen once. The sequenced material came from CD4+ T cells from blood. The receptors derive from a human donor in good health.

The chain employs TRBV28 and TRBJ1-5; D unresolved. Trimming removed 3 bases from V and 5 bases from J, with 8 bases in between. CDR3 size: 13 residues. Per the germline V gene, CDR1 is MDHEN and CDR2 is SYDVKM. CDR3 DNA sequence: TGTGCCAGCAGTTTCGCGGTTCATCAGCCCCAGCATTTT. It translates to CASSFAVHQPQHF.

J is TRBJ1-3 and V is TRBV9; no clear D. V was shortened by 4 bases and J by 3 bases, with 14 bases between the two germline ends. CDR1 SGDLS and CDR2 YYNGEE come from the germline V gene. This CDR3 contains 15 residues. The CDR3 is CASSPQDGRGNTIYF. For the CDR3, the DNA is TGTGCCAGCAGCCCGCAGGACGGCCGTGGAAACACCATATATTTT.

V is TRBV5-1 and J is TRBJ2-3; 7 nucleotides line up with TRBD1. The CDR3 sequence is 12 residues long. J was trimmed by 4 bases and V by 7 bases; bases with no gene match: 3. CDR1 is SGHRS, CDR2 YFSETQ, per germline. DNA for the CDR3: TGCGCCAGCGCAGGGGGTTCAGATACGCAGTATTTT. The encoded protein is CASAGGSDTQYF. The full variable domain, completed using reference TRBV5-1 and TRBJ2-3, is KAGVTQTPRYLIKTRGQQVTLSCSPISGHRSVSWYQQTPGQGLQFLFEYFSETQRNKGNFPGRFSGRQFSNSRSEMNVSTLELGDSALYLCASAGGSDTQYFGPGTRLTVL.

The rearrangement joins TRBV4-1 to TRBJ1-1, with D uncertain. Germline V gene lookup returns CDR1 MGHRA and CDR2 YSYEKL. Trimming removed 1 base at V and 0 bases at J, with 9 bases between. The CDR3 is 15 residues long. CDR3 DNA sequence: TGCGCCAGCAGCCAAGGGAAGATAATGAACACTGAAGCTTTCTTT. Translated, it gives CASSQGKIMNTEAFF.

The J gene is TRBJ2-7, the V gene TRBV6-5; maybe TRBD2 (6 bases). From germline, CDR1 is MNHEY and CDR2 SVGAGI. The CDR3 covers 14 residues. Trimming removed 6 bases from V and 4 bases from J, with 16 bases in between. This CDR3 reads CASRRDFSRYEQYF. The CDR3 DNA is TGTGCCAGCAGACGGGACTTCTCGCGGTACGAGCAGTACTTC.

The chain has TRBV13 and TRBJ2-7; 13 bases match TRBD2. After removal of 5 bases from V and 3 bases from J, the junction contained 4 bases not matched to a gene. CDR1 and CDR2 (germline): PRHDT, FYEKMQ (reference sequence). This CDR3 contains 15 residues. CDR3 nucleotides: TGTGCCAGCAGCCGGGGGACTAGCGGGGTCTACGAGCAGTACTTC. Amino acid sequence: CASSRGTSGVYEQYF.

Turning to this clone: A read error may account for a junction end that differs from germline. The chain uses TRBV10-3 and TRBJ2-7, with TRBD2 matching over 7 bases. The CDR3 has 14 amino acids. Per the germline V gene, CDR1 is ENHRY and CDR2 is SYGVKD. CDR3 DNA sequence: TGTGCCATCAGTGAGGGGGGAGGGAGGTACGAGCAGTATTTC. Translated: CAISEGGGRYEQYF.

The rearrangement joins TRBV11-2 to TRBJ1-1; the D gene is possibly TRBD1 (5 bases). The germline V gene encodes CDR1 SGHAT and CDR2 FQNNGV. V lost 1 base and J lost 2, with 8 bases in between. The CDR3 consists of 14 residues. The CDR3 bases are TGTGCCAGCAGCTTAGTTCAGGGAAACACTGAAGCTTTCTTT. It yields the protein CASSLVQGNTEAFF.

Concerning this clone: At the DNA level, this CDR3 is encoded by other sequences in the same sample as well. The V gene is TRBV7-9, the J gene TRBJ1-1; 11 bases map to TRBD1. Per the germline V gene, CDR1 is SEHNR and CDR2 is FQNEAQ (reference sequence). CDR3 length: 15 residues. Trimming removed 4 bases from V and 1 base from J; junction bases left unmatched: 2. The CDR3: CASSSGTGGNTEAFF. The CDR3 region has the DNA TGTGCCAGCAGCTCCGGGACAGGGGGGAACACTGAAGCTTTCTTT.

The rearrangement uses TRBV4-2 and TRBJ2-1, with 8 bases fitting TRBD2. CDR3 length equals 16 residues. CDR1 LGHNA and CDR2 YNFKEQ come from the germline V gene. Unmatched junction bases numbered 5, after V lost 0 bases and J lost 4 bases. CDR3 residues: CASSQDPGGGYNEQFF. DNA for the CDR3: TGTGCCAGCAGCCAAGATCCGGGAGGGGGATACAATGAGCAGTTCTTC.

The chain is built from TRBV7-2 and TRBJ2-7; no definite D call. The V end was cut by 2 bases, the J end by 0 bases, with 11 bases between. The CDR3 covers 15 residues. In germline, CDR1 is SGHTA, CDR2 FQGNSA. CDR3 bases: TGTGCCAGCAGCTTAAAACCGGCGTCCTCCTACGAGCAGTACTTC. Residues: CASSLKPASSYEQYF.